The T cell receptor (beta chain) described here comes from a study of blood T cell repertoires in COVID-19. Turning to the study itself: COVID-19 samples collected from the United States, Italy and Spain covered acute and convalescent phases.

This table comes from immunoSEQ multiplex PCR, and its TCRdb copy is limited to in-frame clones, with some not included. Of approximately 230,000 clones in the sample, 85% to 90% were seen once. Researchers sorted participants into cohorts using their self-reported clinical history. For recovered donors of Cohort 3, there were two negative PCRs, clearance, or symptom resolution. CDR1 and CDR2 from the germline V gene are SGHAT and FQNNGV. The CDR3 covers 14 residues. V was cut by 2 bases and J by 4 bases, with 11 bases left in between. This chain joins TRBV11-2 and TRBJ1-1, with a weak D call TRBD1 (6 bases). The sample taken for sequencing was PBMCs or T cells enriched from blood (not recorded which). This sequence originates from a middle-aged man who had recovered from COVID-19. CDR3 residues: CASSLSGVRTEAFF. The CDR3 nucleotides read TGTGCCAGCAGCTTATCAGGGGTTCGCACTGAAGCTTTCTTT.